The 16 T cell receptor beta chains below come from one sample, sequenced in a study of radiotherapy plus CTLA-4 blockade in lung cancer. TCRdb keeps only in-frame clones here, not all; method: immunoSEQ multiplex PCR. The profile shows 89,000 or so clones, around 83% of them singletons. The specimen comprised peripheral blood, sampled from a patient treated with radiotherapy plus ipilimumab. Receptors originate from a human donor with non-small cell lung cancer who had a partial response to radiotherapy plus ipilimumab.

This chain connects TRBV6-5 to TRBJ2-7, with D perhaps TRBD1 (5 bases). CDR1 and CDR2 from the germline V gene are MNHEY and SVGAGI. Between the trimmed V and J ends, which lost 0 bases and 2 bases, there was a span of 11 bases. The CDR3 contains 15 residues. The CDR3 bases are TGTGCCAGCAGTTACTCGATGACAGCCACCTACGAGCAGTACTTC. Its translation is CASSYSMTATYEQYF.

The chain links TRBV18 to TRBJ2-3, with TRBD1 matching 8 bases. CDR1 is KGHSH and CDR2 is LQKENI in the germline V gene. There are 15 residues in the CDR3. V shed 3 bases and J 4 bases; nucleotides not matched to a gene: 6. The CDR3 protein is CASSPGTGWADTQYF. CDR3 coding DNA: TGTGCCAGCTCACCGGGGACAGGTTGGGCAGATACGCAGTATTTT.

This clone was recorded once. J is TRBJ1-2 and V is TRBV6-1; TRBD1 agrees at 9 bases. J gave up 5 bases and V 5 bases, and 9 bases lay outside the gene matches. Germline CDR1 reads MNHNS; CDR2 reads SASEGT. CDR3 length: 15 residues. In DNA form, the CDR3 reads TGTGCCAGCAGTCCCTCGGGGGGACAGGGATATGGCTACACCTTC. Amino acids: CASSPSGGQGYGYTF.

This rearrangement joins TRBV12-2 to TRBJ2-1; TRBD1 is taken as the D call from the table, unchecked against the DNA. TRBV12-2 is labeled a pseudogene. This CDR3 spans 15 amino acids. This CDR3 reads CASRRINGQGNEQFF. CDR3 DNA: TGTGCAAGTCGGCGGATCAACGGGCAGGGAAATGAGCAGTTCTTC.

Only a few counts were recorded for this clone. The genes are TRBV5-8 and TRBJ1-2; D might be TRBD1 (5 bases). Germline assignment: CDR1 SGHTS and CDR2 YDEGEE. This CDR3 contains 16 residues. The V end was cut by 4 bases, the J end by 0 bases, with 16 bases between. The CDR3 coding sequence is TGTGCCAGCAGCCTGGAGGGGAACAGAGCTAACTATGGCTACACCTTC. Amino acid sequence: CASSLEGNRANYGYTF.

This sequence joins TRBV9 and TRBJ2-3; 7 bases line up with TRBD1. The CDR3 has 16 residues. Losses at the gene ends were 0 bases for V and 0 bases for J; bases not matched to a gene: 4. CDR1 SGDLS and CDR2 YYNGEE come from the germline V gene. The CDR3 DNA sequence: TGTGCCAGCAGCGTAGAAGGGACAGCTAGCACAGATACGCAGTATTTT. Protein product: CASSVEGTASTDTQYF.

This chain links TRBV28 with TRBJ2-2, with D perhaps TRBD1 (5 bases). This CDR3 region has 14 residues. V lost 5 bases to trimming and J lost 0 bases, with 7 bases between them. Germline V gene data show CDR1 as MDHEN and CDR2 as SYDVKM. For the CDR3, the DNA is TGTGCCAGCAGTGGGGCGGCGAACACCGGGGAGCTGTTTTTT. Protein: CASSGAANTGELFF. The variable domain in full, completed from reference TRBV28 and TRBJ2-2, reads DVKVTQSSRYLVKRTGEKVFLECVQDMDHENMFWYRQDPGLGLRLIYFSYDVKMKEKGDIPEGYSVSREKKERFSLILESASTNQTSMYLCASSGAANTGELFFGEGSRLTVL.

The genes are TRBV4-2 and TRBJ2-1; TRBD2 matches 9 bases. CDR1 LGHNA and CDR2 YNFKEQ come from the germline V gene. CDR3 size: 17 residues. With 0 bases clipped from V and 7 bases from J, the junction kept 10 bases outside the gene matches. This CDR3 reads CASSQEGGGRGRNEQFF. CDR3 in DNA: TGTGCCAGCAGCCAAGAGGGTGGCGGGAGGGGTAGAAATGAGCAGTTCTTC.

The chain has TRBV7-9 and TRBJ2-2; D is uncertain. The CDR3 length is 14 residues. The V end lost 5 bases, the J end lost 0 bases, and 7 bases lay between the germline ends. Germline CDR1 SEHNR, CDR2 FQNEAQ (reference sequence). CDR3 bases: TGTGCCAGCAGCGCCAGGACGAACACCGGGGAGCTGTTTTTT. It is translated as CASSARTNTGELFF. Filled out from reference TRBV7-9 and TRBJ2-2, the complete variable domain reads DTGVSQNPRHKITKRGQNVTFRCDPISEHNRLYWYRQTLGQGPEFLTYFQNEAQLEKSRLLSDRFSAERPKGSFSTLEIQRTEQGDSAMYLCASSARTNTGELFFGEGSRLTVL.

The rearrangement links TRBV18 to TRBJ2-3; 14 nucleotides align to TRBD2. J gave up 5 bases and V 3 bases, and 4 bases lay outside the gene matches. The CDR3 runs to 16 residues. Germline V gene data show CDR1 as KGHSH and CDR2 as LQKENI. The CDR3 spells CASSPGLAGARDTQYF. The CDR3 bases are TGTGCCAGCTCACCGGGACTAGCGGGAGCCAGAGATACGCAGTATTTT.

This clone has a handful of counts. V is TRBV5-1 and J is TRBJ2-3, with 11 positions matching TRBD2. After removal of 3 bases from V and 3 bases from J, the junction contained 3 bases not matched to a gene. Germline loops: CDR1 SGHRS, CDR2 YFSETQ. The CDR3 has 15 residues. CDR3 in amino acids: CASSWGLAETDTQYF. The CDR3 DNA follows: TGCGCCAGCAGCTGGGGACTAGCGGAGACAGATACGCAGTATTTT.

This clone was recorded a few times. In DNA, the CDR3 is TGCGCCAGCAGCCAAAAAGCGGCTAACACAGATACGCAGTATTTT. Protein product: CASSQKAANTDTQYF. The chain uses TRBV4-1 and TRBJ2-3, with D possibly being TRBD2 (5 bases). CDR1 is MGHRA and CDR2 is YSYEKL in the germline V gene. This CDR3 is 15 amino acids long. V was trimmed by 2 bases and J by 2 bases, leaving 11 bases between them.

V and J are TRBV6-5 and TRBJ2-1, with 8 bases identical to TRBD2. V gave up 7 bases and J gave up 2 bases; unmatched junction bases: 7. The CDR3 covers 15 residues. Looked up from germline, CDR1 is MNHEY and CDR2 is SVGAGI. The CDR3 DNA is TGTGCCAGCAACCCAGCGGGAGAAACCTACAATGAGCAGTTCTTC. It translates to CASNPAGETYNEQFF.

This clone was observed a handful of times. The rearrangement uses TRBV7-2 and TRBJ2-5, with 12 bases that match TRBD2. CDR1 is SGHTA and CDR2 is FQGNSA in the germline V gene. V trimming: 1 base; J trimming: 5 bases; junction bases outside the gene matches: 5. The CDR3 length is 16 residues. Written as DNA, the CDR3 is TGTGCCAGCAGCTTAGGGCTAGCGGGAGGGAAGGAGACCCAGTACTTC. This sequence encodes CASSLGLAGGKETQYF.

This clone was picked up a small number of times. This chain links TRBV4-2 with TRBJ2-4; 9 nucleotides align to TRBD1. The V gene's germline CDR1 is LGHNA and CDR2 YNFKEQ. The V and J ends lost 4 bases and 11 bases, in that order; junction bases with no gene match: 6. The CDR3 spans 13 residues. Here the CDR3 reads CASSLDGTGFQYF. CDR3 DNA: TGTGCCAGCAGCCTCGATGGGACAGGGTTTCAGTACTTC.

The gene calls are TRBV2 and TRBJ2-1, with TRBD1 matching 10 bases. The CDR3 length is 14 residues. V trimming: 8 bases; J trimming: 4 bases; junction bases outside the gene matches: 5. Germline loops: CDR1 SNHLY, CDR2 FYNNEI. CDR3 bases: TGTGCCAGCTACCGGGACAGGGGATACAATGAGCAGTTCTTC. Protein product: CASYRDRGYNEQFF.